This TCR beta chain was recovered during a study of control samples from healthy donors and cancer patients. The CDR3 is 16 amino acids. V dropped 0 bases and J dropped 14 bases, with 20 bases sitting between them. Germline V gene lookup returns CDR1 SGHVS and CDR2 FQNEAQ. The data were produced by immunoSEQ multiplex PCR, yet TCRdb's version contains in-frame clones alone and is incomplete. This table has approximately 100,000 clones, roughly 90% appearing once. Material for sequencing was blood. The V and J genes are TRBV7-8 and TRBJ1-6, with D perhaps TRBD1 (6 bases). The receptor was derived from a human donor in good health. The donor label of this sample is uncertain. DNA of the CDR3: TGTGCCAGCAGCTTAGCGACGGGGGCCTTAATTGTGACCCTCCACTTT. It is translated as CASSLATGALIVTLHF. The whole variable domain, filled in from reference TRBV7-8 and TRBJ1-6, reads GAGVSQSPRYKVAKRGQDVALRCDPISGHVSLFWYQQALGQGPEFLTYFQNEAQLDKSGLPSDRFFAERPEGSVSTLKIQRTQQEDSAVYLCASSLATGALIVTLHFGNGTRLTVT.